This T cell receptor (beta chain) originates from a study of T cell changes during pregnancy in multiple sclerosis. The assay was immunoSEQ multiplex PCR, and TCRdb's table has in-frame clones only and misses some. The data contain 55,000 to 65,000 clones, about 94% of them singletons. Trimming stripped 7 bases from V and 4 bases from J, with 19 bases between. CDR1 is SQVTM and CDR2 is ANQGSEA in the germline V gene. This CDR3 has 14 residues. The receptor's source is a female donor with multiple sclerosis, enrolled in a pregnancy study. The chain joins TRBV29-1 to TRBJ1-2; D might be TRBD1 (6 bases). The sequences come from CD4+ T cells from peripheral blood mononuclear cells, collected before pregnancy. The CDR3 DNA is TGCAGCGCCGAAGGGCCAGGGGTTGGCTATGGCTACACCTTC. It codes for CSAEGPGVGYGYTF.